This T cell receptor (beta chain) was observed in a study of T cells in Graves' hyperthyroidism and ophthalmopathy. Overall study findings and caveats: From stable hyperthyroidism, ophthalmopathy was set apart by a 13 V-J model.

This CDR3 is 15 amino acids long. Germline-derived CDR1 and CDR2 are MGHRA and YSYEKL. Trimming cost V 1 base and J 1 base, with 8 bases left between them. From RNA transcripts, TCR beta CDR3 regions were amplified. HTBI primers were the set used in a first-round RT-PCR of the TCR CDR3. TCRdb itself ran the multiplex PCR reads through MiXCR, one entry per CDR3 protein. The data show under 450,000 distinct CDR3 sequences, with roughly 14% seen just once and almost 8% held by the top ten. This clonotype showed up many times. What it recognizes is unknown. This chain uses TRBV4-1 with TRBJ1-5, with D possibly matching TRBD1 (5 bases). The specimen was blood. The receptor's source is a woman aged 18-29 years with Graves' hyperthyroidism. CDR3 loop: CASSQGTPSNQPQHF. The CDR3 nucleotides read TGCGCCAGCAGCCAAGGGACACCGAGCAATCAGCCCCAGCATTTT.